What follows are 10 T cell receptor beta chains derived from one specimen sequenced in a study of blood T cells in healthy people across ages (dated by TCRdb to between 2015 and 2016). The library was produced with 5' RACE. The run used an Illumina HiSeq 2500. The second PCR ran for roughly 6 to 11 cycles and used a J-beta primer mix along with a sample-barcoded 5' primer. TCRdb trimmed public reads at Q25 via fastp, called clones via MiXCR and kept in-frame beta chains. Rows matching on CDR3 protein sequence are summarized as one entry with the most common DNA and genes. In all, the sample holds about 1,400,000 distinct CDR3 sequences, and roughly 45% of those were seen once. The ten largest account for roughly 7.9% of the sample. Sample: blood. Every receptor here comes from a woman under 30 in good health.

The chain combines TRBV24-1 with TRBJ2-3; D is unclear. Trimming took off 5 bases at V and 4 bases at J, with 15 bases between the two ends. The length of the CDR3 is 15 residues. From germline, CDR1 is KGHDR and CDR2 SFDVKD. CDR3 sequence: CATSVSAAQADTQYF. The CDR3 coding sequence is TGTGCCACCAGTGTATCCGCGGCGCAAGCAGATACGCAGTATTTT.

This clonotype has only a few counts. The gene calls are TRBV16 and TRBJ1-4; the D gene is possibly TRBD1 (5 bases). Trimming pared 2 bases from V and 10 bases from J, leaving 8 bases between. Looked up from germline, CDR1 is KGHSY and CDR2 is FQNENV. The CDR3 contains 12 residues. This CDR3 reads CASSQDSRKLFF. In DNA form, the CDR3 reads TGTGCCAGCAGCCAAGACAGCCGAAAACTGTTTTTT.

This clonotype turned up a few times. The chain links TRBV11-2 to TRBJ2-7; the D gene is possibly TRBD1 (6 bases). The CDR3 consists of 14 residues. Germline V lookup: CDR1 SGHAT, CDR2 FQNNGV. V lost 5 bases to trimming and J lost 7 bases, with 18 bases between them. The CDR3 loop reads CASSQGPNQGEQYF. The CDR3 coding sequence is TGTGCCAGCAGCCAAGGGCCAAACCAGGGGGAGCAGTACTTC.

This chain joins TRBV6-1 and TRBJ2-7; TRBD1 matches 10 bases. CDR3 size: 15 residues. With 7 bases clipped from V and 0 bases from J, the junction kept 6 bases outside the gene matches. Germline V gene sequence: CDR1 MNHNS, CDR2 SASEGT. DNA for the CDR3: TGTGCCAGCAATTCGGGACAGGGGAGCTCCTACGAGCAGTACTTC. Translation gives CASNSGQGSSYEQYF.

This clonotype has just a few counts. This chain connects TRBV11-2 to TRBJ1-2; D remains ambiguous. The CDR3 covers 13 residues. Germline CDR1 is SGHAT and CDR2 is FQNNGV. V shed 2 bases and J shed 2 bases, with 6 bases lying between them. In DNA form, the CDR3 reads TGTGCCAGCAGCTTATACAGCAACTATGGCTACACCTTC. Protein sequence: CASSLYSNYGYTF.

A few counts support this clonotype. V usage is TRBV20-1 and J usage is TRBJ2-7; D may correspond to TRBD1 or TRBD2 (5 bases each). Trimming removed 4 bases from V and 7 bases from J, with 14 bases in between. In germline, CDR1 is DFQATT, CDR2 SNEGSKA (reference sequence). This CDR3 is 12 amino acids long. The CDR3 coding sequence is TGCAGTGCTACCGTACCCTGGGGGGAGCAGTACTTC. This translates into CSATVPWGEQYF.

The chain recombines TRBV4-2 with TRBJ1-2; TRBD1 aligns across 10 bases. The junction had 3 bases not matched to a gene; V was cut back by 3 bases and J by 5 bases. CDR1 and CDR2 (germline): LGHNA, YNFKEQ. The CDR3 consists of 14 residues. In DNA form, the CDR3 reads TGTGCCAGCAGCCAGGACAGGGGGAAGTATGGCTACACCTTC. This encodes CASSQDRGKYGYTF.

Here the CDR3 DNA reads TGTGCCAGCAGTTTAGAGTGGCAGGACTACGAGCAGTACTTC. This translates into CASSLEWQDYEQYF. The chain joins TRBV12-3 or TRBV12-4 to TRBJ2-7, with D hard to call. Between the trimmed V and J ends, which lost 1 base and 3 bases, there was a span of 10 bases. This CDR3 spans 14 amino acids.

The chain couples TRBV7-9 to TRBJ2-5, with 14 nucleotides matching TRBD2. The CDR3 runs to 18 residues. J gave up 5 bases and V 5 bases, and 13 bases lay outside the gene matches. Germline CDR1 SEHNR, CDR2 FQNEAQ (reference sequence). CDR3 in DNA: TGTGCCAGCAGCACCAACCTGGGACTAGCGGGAGAGCCGGAGACCCAGTACTTC. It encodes CASSTNLGLAGEPETQYF.

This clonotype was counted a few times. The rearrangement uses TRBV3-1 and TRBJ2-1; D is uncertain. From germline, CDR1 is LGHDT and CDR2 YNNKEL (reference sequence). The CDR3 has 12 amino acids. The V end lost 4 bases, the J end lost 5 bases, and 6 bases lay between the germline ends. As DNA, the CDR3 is TGTGCCAGCAGCCGAGACAACAATGAGCAGTTCTTC. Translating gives CASSRDNNEQFF.